The rows below give T cell receptor beta chains drawn from one sample of a study of naive and memory T cell subsets. MiXCR was run by TCRdb on the UMI-ligation and nested PCR reads, yielding one entry per CDR3 protein. The sample lists roughly 98,000 distinct CDR3 sequences, 5.5% to 8.5% occurring once. The specimen sequenced was central memory CD4+ T cells from blood. The receptors come from a human donor in good health. CDR3s include the opening cysteine and the closing phenylalanine or tryptophan. Fields, in order: J gene, clone size, V gene, D gene, CDR3 protein, CDR3 DNA. A D gene is named only where the DNA matches it firmly. Size values are once, few and many counts, or a class for expanded clones, and some rows have none.

j_call: TRBJ1-1
clone_size: many
v_call: TRBV2
d_call: -
cdr3_aa: CASAPRRARNTEAFF
cdr3_nt: TGTGCCAGCGCACCGAGGCGGGCCCGGAACACTGAAGCTTTCTTT

j_call: TRBJ2-3
clone_size: many
v_call: TRBV3-1
d_call: -
cdr3_aa: CASSRYSTEKRADTQYF
cdr3_nt: TGTGCCAGCAGCCGATACTCGACCGAAAAGCGGGCAGATACGCAGTATTTT

j_call: TRBJ1-6
clone_size: many
v_call: TRBV5-6
d_call: -
cdr3_aa: CASSLLGRENSPLHF
cdr3_nt: TGTGCCAGCAGCTTGCTTGGCAGGGAAAATTCACCCCTCCACTTT

j_call: TRBJ1-1
clone_size: many
v_call: TRBV6-2/TRBV6-3
d_call: -
cdr3_aa: CASSYVAGNMNTEAFF
cdr3_nt: TGTGCCAGCAGTTACGTTGCGGGGAACATGAACACTGAAGCTTTCTTT

j_call: TRBJ2-3
clone_size: many
v_call: TRBV20-1
d_call: -
cdr3_aa: CSAATGGPTDTQYF
cdr3_nt: TGCAGTGCTGCGACGGGGGGCCCTACAGATACGCAGTATTTT

j_call: TRBJ2-7
clone_size: few
v_call: TRBV28
d_call: -
cdr3_aa: CASSAGHLGEQYF
cdr3_nt: TGTGCCAGCAGTGCGGGCCATCTGGGCGAGCAGTACTTC

j_call: TRBJ1-2
clone_size: few
v_call: TRBV29-1
d_call: TRBD1
cdr3_aa: CSFSDRGFYGYTF
cdr3_nt: TGCAGCTTCTCGGACAGGGGCTTTTATGGCTACACCTTC

j_call: TRBJ2-5
clone_size: many
v_call: TRBV5-5
d_call: -
cdr3_aa: CASSPVSGYQETQYF
cdr3_nt: TGTGCCAGCAGTCCCGTCTCGGGGTACCAAGAGACCCAGTACTTC

j_call: TRBJ2-3
clone_size: many
v_call: TRBV6-2/TRBV6-3
d_call: -
cdr3_aa: CASSYSIDSATDTQYF
cdr3_nt: TGTGCCAGCAGTTACTCGATCGACAGCGCCACAGATACGCAGTATTTT

j_call: TRBJ2-7
clone_size: -
v_call: TRBV7-2
d_call: TRBD1
cdr3_aa: CASSAQGAPEYEQYF
cdr3_nt: TGTGCCAGCAGCGCGCAGGGGGCGCCCGAATACGAGCAGTACTTC

j_call: TRBJ1-6
clone_size: -
v_call: TRBV7-6
d_call: -
cdr3_aa: CASSLGLPDNSPLHF
cdr3_nt: TGTGCCAGCAGCTTGGGACTGCCCGATAATTCACCCCTCCACTTT

j_call: TRBJ1-1
clone_size: many
v_call: TRBV6-1
d_call: TRBD1
cdr3_aa: CASTATGGEAFF
cdr3_nt: TGTGCCAGCACCGCGACAGGGGGCGAAGCTTTCTTT

j_call: TRBJ1-2
clone_size: few
v_call: TRBV5-4
d_call: -
cdr3_aa: CASSLGVAGGYGYTF
cdr3_nt: TGTGCCAGCAGCTTGGGGGTGGCTGGAGGCTATGGCTACACCTTC

j_call: TRBJ1-6
clone_size: many
v_call: TRBV20-1
d_call: TRBD1
cdr3_aa: CSARPGQGNSPLHF
cdr3_nt: TGCAGTGCTAGACCGGGACAGGGGAATTCACCCCTCCACTTT

j_call: TRBJ1-1
clone_size: many
v_call: TRBV18
d_call: -
cdr3_aa: CASSPDAIMNTEAFF
cdr3_nt: TGTGCCAGCTCACCGGACGCAATAATGAACACTGAAGCTTTCTTT

j_call: TRBJ1-5
clone_size: -
v_call: TRBV5-5
d_call: -
cdr3_aa: CASSLSGYSNQPQHF
cdr3_nt: TGTGCCAGCAGCTTGTCCGGGTATAGCAATCAGCCCCAGCATTTT

j_call: TRBJ1-2
clone_size: many
v_call: TRBV30
d_call: -
cdr3_aa: CAWITGRTRGYTF
cdr3_nt: TGTGCCTGGATTACCGGACGGACGCGCGGCTACACCTTC

j_call: TRBJ2-3
clone_size: -
v_call: TRBV20-1
d_call: -
cdr3_aa: CSNRPRGRTDTQYF
cdr3_nt: TGCAGCAACCGCCCCAGGGGACGCACAGATACGCAGTATTTT

j_call: TRBJ1-1
clone_size: many
v_call: TRBV12-5
d_call: -
cdr3_aa: CASGLGDPTEAFF
cdr3_nt: TGTGCTAGTGGCCTCGGCGACCCCACTGAAGCTTTCTTT

j_call: TRBJ1-5
clone_size: few
v_call: TRBV19
d_call: -
cdr3_aa: CASNRPGVNQPQHF
cdr3_nt: TGTGCCAGTAACAGGCCAGGGGTCAATCAGCCCCAGCATTTT